This entry lists 2 T cell receptor beta chains sequenced from one sample in a study of blood T cell repertoires in COVID-19. Clones were read by immunoSEQ multiplex PCR, and TCRdb kept only the in-frame ones, dropping some. The sample records 90,000 to 120,000 clones, 88% being singletons. Sequencing used peripheral blood. The source is a human donor in a cohort sampled during active COVID-19.

The chain couples TRBV12-5 to TRBJ2-5, with D perhaps matching TRBD2 (6 bases). Germline V lookup: CDR1 LGHNT, CDR2 FRNRAP. The CDR3 has 15 residues. V was pared by 0 bases and J by 3 bases, with 11 bases between. This CDR3 is CASGLVTGGKETQYF. The CDR3 nucleotides are TGTGCTAGTGGTTTGGTAACGGGCGGGAAAGAGACCCAGTACTTC.

This clone has only one observation. V usage is TRBV7-3 and J usage is TRBJ2-6; D call uncertain. The CDR3 is 14 residues long. From germline, CDR1 is SGHTA and CDR2 FQGTGA. Trimming removed 3 bases from V and 3 bases from J, with 6 bases in between. The CDR3 DNA follows: TGTGCCAGCAGCTTCGCCAGTGGGGCCAACGTCCTGACTTTC. It codes for CASSFASGANVLTF.